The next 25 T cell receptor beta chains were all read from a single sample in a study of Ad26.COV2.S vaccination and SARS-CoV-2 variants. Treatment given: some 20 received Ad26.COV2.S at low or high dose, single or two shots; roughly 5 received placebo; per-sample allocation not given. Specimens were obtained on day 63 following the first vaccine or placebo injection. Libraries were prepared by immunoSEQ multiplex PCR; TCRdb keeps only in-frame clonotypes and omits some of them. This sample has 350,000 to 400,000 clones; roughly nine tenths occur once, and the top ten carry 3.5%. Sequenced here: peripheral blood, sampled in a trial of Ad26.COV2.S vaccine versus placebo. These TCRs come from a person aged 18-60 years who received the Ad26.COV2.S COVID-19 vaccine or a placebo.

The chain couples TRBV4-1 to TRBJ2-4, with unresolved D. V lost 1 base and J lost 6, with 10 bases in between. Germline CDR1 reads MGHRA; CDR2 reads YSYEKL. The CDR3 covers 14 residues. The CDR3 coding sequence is TGCGCCAGCAGCCAAGTCACCCCCCCAAACATTCAGTACTTC. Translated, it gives CASSQVTPPNIQYF.

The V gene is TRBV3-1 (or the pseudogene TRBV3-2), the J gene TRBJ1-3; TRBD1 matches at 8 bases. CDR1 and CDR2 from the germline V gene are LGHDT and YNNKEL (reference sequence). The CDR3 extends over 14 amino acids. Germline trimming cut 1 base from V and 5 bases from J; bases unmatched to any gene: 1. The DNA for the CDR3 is TGTGCCAGCAGCCAAGGACAGGGGAGAAACACCATATATTTT. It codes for CASSQGQGRNTIYF.

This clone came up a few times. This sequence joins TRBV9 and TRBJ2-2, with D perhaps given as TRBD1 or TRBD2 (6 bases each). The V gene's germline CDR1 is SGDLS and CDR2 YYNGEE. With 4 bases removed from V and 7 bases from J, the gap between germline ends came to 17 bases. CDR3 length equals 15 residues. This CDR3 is CASSRGDGQSGELFF. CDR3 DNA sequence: TGTGCCAGCAGCAGGGGGGACGGTCAAAGCGGGGAGCTGTTTTTT.

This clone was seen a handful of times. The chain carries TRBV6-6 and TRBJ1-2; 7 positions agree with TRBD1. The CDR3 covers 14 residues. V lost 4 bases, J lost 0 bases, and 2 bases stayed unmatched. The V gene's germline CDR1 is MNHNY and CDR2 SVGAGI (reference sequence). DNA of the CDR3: TGTGCCAGCAGTTGGGGACAGACTAACTATGGCTACACCTTC. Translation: CASSWGQTNYGYTF.

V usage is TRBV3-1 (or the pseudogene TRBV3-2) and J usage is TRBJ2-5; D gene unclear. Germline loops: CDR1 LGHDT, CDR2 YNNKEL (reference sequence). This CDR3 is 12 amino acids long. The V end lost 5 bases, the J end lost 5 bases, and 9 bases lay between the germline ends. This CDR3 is CASSAPLETQYF. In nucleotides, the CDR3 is TGTGCCAGCAGCGCACCCCTGGAGACCCAGTACTTC.

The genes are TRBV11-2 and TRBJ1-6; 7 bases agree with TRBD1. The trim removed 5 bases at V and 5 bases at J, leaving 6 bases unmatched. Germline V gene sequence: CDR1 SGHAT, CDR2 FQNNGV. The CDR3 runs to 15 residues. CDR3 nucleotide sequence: TGTGCCAGCAGCCCCCGGACAGGCAATAATTCACCCCTCCACTTT. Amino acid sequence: CASSPRTGNNSPLHF.

The CDR3 sequence is CASSPMTGLSYGYTF. The CDR3 DNA is TGTGCCAGCAGCCCAATGACAGGGCTCAGCTATGGCTACACCTTC. The chain combines TRBV7-8 with TRBJ1-2, with TRBD1 matching 7 bases. The CDR3 length is 15 residues. Germline lookup yields CDR1 SGHVS and CDR2 FQNEAQ. The trim removed 5 bases at V and 4 bases at J, leaving 10 bases unmatched.

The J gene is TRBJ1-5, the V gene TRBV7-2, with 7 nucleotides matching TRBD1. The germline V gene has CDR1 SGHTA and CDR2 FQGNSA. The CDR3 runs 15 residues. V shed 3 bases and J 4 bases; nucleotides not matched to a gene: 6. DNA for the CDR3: TGTGCCAGCAGCTTGTCTGTGGGACAGAATCAGCCCCAGCATTTT. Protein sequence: CASSLSVGQNQPQHF.

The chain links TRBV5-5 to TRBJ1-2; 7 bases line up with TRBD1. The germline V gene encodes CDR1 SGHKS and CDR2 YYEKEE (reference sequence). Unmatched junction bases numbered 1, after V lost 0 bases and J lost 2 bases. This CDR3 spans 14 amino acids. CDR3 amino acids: CASSLGGQNYGYTF. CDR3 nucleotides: TGTGCCAGCAGCTTGGGGGGACAGAACTATGGCTACACCTTC.

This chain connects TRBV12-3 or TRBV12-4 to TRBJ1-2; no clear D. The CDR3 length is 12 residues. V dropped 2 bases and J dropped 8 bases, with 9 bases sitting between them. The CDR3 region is CASSLNGPGYTF. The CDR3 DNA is TGTGCCAGCAGTTTAAACGGGCCCGGCTACACCTTC.

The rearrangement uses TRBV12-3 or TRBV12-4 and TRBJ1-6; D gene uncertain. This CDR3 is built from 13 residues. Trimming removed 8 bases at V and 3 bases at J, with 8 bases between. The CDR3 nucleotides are TGTGCCAGCGCCTATCTCTATAATTCACCCCTCCACTTT. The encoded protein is CASAYLYNSPLHF.

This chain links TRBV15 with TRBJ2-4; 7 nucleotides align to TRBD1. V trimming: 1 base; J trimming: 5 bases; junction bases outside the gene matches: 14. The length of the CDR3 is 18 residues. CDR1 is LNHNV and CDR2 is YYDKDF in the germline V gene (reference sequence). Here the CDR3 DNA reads TGTGCCACCAGCAGAGCCCGGGACGCACAGGGGAATGAAAACATTCAGTACTTC. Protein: CATSRARDAQGNENIQYF.

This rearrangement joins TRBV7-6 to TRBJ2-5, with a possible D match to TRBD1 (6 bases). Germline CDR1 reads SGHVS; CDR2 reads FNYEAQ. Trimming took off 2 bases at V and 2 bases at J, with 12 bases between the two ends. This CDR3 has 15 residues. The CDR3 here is CASSLTGRGQETQYF. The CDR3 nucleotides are TGTGCCAGCAGCTTAACGGGCAGGGGACAAGAGACCCAGTACTTC.

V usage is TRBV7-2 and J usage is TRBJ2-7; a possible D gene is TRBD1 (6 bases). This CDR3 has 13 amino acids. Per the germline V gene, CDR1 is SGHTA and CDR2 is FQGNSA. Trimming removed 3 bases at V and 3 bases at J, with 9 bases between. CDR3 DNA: TGTGCCAGCAGCTTGGGCAGGGGCTACGAGCAGTACTTC. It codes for CASSLGRGYEQYF. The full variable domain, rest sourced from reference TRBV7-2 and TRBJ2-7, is GAGVSQSPSNKVTEKGKDVELRCDPISGHTALYWYRQSLGQGLEFLIYFQGNSAPDKSGLPSDRFSAERTGGSVSTLTIQRTQQEDSAVYLCASSLGRGYEQYFGPGTRLTVT.

In DNA, the CDR3 is TGTGCCAGCACCCGGGACAGGGGAGTTTATGGCTACACCTTC. This codes for CASTRDRGVYGYTF. V is TRBV2 and J is TRBJ1-2, with 10 nucleotides matching TRBD1. The V and J ends lost 7 bases and 5 bases, in that order; junction bases with no gene match: 7. CDR3 length equals 14 residues. Germline V CDR1 and CDR2: SNHLY, FYNNEI. The variable domain in full, with the rest retrieved from reference TRBV2 and TRBJ1-2, is EPEVTQTPSHQVTQMGQEVILRCVPISNHLYFYWYRQILGQKVEFLVSFYNNEISEKSEIFDDQFSVERPDGSNFTLKIRSTKLEDSAMYFCASTRDRGVYGYTFGSGTRLTVV.

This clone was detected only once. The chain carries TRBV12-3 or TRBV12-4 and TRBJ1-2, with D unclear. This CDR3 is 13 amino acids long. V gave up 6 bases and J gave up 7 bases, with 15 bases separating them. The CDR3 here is CASRTSRTPGYTF. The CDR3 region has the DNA TGTGCCAGCAGAACGTCAAGGACCCCTGGCTACACCTTC.

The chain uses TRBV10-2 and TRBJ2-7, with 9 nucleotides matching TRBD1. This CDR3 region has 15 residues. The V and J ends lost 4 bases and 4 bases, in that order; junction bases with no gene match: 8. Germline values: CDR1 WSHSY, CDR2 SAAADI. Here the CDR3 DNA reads TGCGCCAGCAGTGGGGGGACAGGGCCTACATACGAGCAGTACTTC. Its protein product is CASSGGTGPTYEQYF.

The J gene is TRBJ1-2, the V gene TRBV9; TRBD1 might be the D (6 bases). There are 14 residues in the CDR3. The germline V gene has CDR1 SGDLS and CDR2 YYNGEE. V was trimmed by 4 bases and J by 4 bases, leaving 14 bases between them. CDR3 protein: CASSLSTGPYGYTF. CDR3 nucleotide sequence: TGTGCCAGCAGCTTGTCGACAGGCCCCTATGGCTACACCTTC.

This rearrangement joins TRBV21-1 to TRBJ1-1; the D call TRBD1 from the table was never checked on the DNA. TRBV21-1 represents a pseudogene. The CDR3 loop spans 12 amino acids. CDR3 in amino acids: CASSAQGAEAFF. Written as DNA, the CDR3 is TGTGCCAGCAGCGCACAGGGAGCTGAAGCTTTCTTT.

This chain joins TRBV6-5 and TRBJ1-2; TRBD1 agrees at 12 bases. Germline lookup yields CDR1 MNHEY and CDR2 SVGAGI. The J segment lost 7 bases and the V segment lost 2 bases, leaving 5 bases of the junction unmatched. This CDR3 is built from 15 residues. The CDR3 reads CASSYTGTGGFGYTF. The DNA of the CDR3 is TGTGCCAGCAGTTACACCGGGACAGGGGGCTTTGGCTACACCTTC.

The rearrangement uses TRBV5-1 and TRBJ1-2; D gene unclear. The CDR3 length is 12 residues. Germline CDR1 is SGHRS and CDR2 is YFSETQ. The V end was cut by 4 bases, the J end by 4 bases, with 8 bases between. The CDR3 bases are TGCGCCAGCAGCGGCGTTAGCTATGGCTACACCTTC. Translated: CASSGVSYGYTF.

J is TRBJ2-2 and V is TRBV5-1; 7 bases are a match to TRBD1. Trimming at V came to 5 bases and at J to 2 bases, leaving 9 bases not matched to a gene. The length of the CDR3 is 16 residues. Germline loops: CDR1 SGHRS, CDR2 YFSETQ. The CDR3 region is CASRPQGTANTGELFF. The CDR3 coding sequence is TGCGCCAGCAGACCCCAAGGGACAGCTAACACCGGGGAGCTGTTTTTT. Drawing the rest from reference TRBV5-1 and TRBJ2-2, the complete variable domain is KAGVTQTPRYLIKTRGQQVTLSCSPISGHRSVSWYQQTPGQGLQFLFEYFSETQRNKGNFPGRFSGRQFSNSRSEMNVSTLELGDSALYLCASRPQGTANTGELFFGEGSRLTVL.

The CDR3 coding sequence is TGTGCCAGCACGATGGACAGGGGCACTGAAGCTTTCTTT. This gives the protein CASTMDRGTEAFF. This sequence joins TRBV6-5 and TRBJ1-1, with 9 bases that match TRBD1. After removal of 7 bases from V and 4 bases from J, the junction contained 4 bases not matched to a gene. The V gene's germline CDR1 is MNHEY and CDR2 SVGAGI. This CDR3 comprises 13 residues.

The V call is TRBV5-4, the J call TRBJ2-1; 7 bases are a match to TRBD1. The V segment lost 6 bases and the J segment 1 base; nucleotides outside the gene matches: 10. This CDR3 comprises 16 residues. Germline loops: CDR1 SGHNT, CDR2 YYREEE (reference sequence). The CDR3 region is CASTKGQPRSYNEQFF. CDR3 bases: TGTGCCAGCACCAAGGGACAGCCGAGATCCTACAATGAGCAGTTCTTC.

The CDR3: CANPRVTGGLSTDTQYF. The CDR3 nucleotides are TGCGCCAACCCGAGGGTAACGGGGGGGTTAAGCACAGATACGCAGTATTTT. The chain employs TRBV10-2 and TRBJ2-3, with TRBD2 matching over 8 bases. The CDR3 is 17 residues long. Trimming at V came to 10 bases and at J to 0 bases, leaving 15 bases not matched to a gene. Germline values: CDR1 WSHSY, CDR2 SAAADI.